Here is one TCR beta chain with its context. No antigen is known for it. These data belong to a study of blood T cells in healthy people across ages. Study results and limitations: Without sorted subsets, naive and antigen-experienced compartments could not be conclusively compared.

The CDR3 runs to 13 residues. V was clipped by 8 bases and J by 5 bases, with 16 bases between them. Germline V gene data show CDR1 as SGDLS and CDR2 as YYNGEE. For the second PCR, which ran for 7 to 11 cycles, a sample-barcoded 5' primer and a J-beta primer mix were used. Every molecule of cDNA carried a tag from a template-switch adaptor with 12 random nucleotides. TCRdb analysed the 5' RACE reads with MiXCR anew, one entry per CDR3 protein. The sample contains 800,000 to 1,000,000 distinct CDR3 sequences, 40% to 60% of which appear only once. This clonotype originated in a man aged 25-45 years in good health. This chain links TRBV9 with TRBJ1-2; D possibly corresponds to TRBD1 (6 bases). Sequencing input: blood. The CDR3 loop reads CASAARDNYGYTF. The CDR3 nucleotides are TGTGCCAGTGCGGCCCGGGACAATTATGGCTACACCTTC.